These 21 T cell receptor beta chains were sequenced from one sample in a study of blood T cell repertoires in COVID-19. Sequenced by immunoSEQ multiplex PCR; TCRdb stores in-frame clones only, minus some. The sample contains around 400,000 clones, around 87% of which appear only once. Material: peripheral blood. The origin of the receptors is a woman in her fifties or sixties with COVID-19, enrolled during active disease.

V gene TRBV3-1 (or the pseudogene TRBV3-2) combines with J gene TRBJ2-1, with TRBD2 matching over 11 bases. The CDR3 runs to 16 residues. Germline CDR1 reads LGHDT; CDR2 reads YNNKEL (reference sequence). Trimming took 4 bases from V and 6 from J; bases not matched to a gene: 8. CDR3 in DNA: TGTGCCAGCAGCCCGCAGCTAGCGGGGGGCCGCAATGAGCAGTTCTTC. Its protein is CASSPQLAGGRNEQFF.

The V call is TRBV6-5, the J call TRBJ2-5, with D unresolved. The CDR3 covers 14 residues. CDR1 is MNHEY and CDR2 is SVGAGI in the germline V gene. Trimming shortened V by 2 bases and J by 0 bases, and 7 bases separated the two germline ends. CDR3 region: CASSYGQDQETQYF. The CDR3 region has the DNA TGTGCCAGCAGTTACGGGCAGGACCAAGAGACCCAGTACTTC.

V gene TRBV5-1 combines with J gene TRBJ1-2, with 8 bases matching TRBD1. CDR1 and CDR2 from the germline V gene are SGHRS and YFSETQ. This CDR3 spans 14 amino acids. Trimming took 5 bases from V and 7 from J; bases not matched to a gene: 10. CDR3: CASSSTGDFGGYTF. Written as DNA, the CDR3 is TGCGCCAGCAGTTCGACAGGGGACTTTGGTGGCTACACCTTC.

This clone appeared once. The genes are TRBV6-6 and TRBJ1-3; 8 nucleotides line up with TRBD1. CDR1 and CDR2 from the germline V gene are MNHNY and SVGAGI (reference sequence). Trimming cost V 4 bases and J 1 base; bases outside gene matches: 3. There are 15 residues in the CDR3. The CDR3 region is CASSSGQVSGNTIYF. Written as DNA, the CDR3 is TGTGCCAGCAGTTCGGGACAGGTTTCTGGAAACACCATATATTTT.

V and J are TRBV7-9 and TRBJ2-7; 10 bases are a match to TRBD1. V dropped 5 bases and J dropped 3; count of bases not matched to a gene: 4. The CDR3 runs 14 residues. Germline CDR1 SEHNR, CDR2 FQNEAQ (reference sequence). DNA for the CDR3: TGTGCCAGCAGCGTGACAGGGGGCGACTACGAGCAGTACTTC. Translated: CASSVTGGDYEQYF.

There are a few counts of this clone. The chain joins TRBV7-3 to TRBJ2-2; D is undetermined. Per germline, CDR1 SGHTA and CDR2 FQGTGA. Trimming removed 1 base from V and 4 bases from J, with 7 bases in between. The CDR3 totals 14 residues. CDR3 DNA: TGTGCCAGCAGCTTAATCCCGTCCACCGGGGAGCTGTTTTTT. Its translation is CASSLIPSTGELFF.

This chain links TRBV5-1 with TRBJ1-1, with D possibly being TRBD1 (6 bases). The CDR3 is 14 amino acids. Germline V lookup: CDR1 SGHRS, CDR2 YFSETQ. V lost 6 bases, J lost 1 base, and 13 bases lay in between. This chain's CDR3 is CASTQTGANTEAFF. The CDR3 region has the DNA TGCGCCAGCACCCAGACAGGAGCGAACACTGAAGCTTTCTTT.

This clone was counted between two and nine times. This chain connects TRBV10-3 to TRBJ2-1, with TRBD1 matching over 8 bases. The CDR3 loop spans 15 amino acids. In germline, CDR1 is ENHRY, CDR2 SYGVKD. V was clipped by 6 bases and J by 0 bases; unmatched bases: 4. For the CDR3, the DNA is TGTGCCATCAGCCTAACAGGGGGCTCCTACAATGAGCAGTTCTTC. Protein: CAISLTGGSYNEQFF.

The chain employs TRBV24-1 and TRBJ2-2, with 9 bases aligning to TRBD1. The CDR3 is 19 amino acids. Germline trimming cut 0 bases from V and 2 bases from J; bases unmatched to any gene: 9. Germline CDR1 and CDR2: KGHDR and SFDVKD. The CDR3 spells CATSDLPGQGRSNTGELFF. CDR3 bases: TGTGCCACCAGTGATTTGCCAGGACAGGGGAGGTCAAACACCGGGGAGCTGTTTTTT.

The rearrangement uses TRBV18 and TRBJ1-2; a weak D match, TRBD1 (5 bases). The V end was cut by 3 bases, the J end by 4 bases, with 24 bases between. There are 18 residues in the CDR3. Per germline, CDR1 KGHSH and CDR2 LQKENI. The CDR3 loop reads CASSPTLAGQASVYGYTF. The CDR3 DNA sequence: TGTGCCAGCTCACCGACTCTTGCAGGGCAAGCAAGCGTCTATGGCTACACCTTC. The complete variable domain, with remaining parts taken from reference TRBV18 and TRBJ1-2, reads NAGVMQNPRHLVRRRGQEARLRCSPMKGHSHVYWYRQLPEEGLKFMVYLQKENIIDESGMPKERFSAEFPKEGPSILRIQQVVRGDSAAYFCASSPTLAGQASVYGYTFGSGTRLTVV.

The J gene is TRBJ1-2, the V gene TRBV6-5, with a possible D match to TRBD1 (5 bases). Germline CDR1 and CDR2: MNHEY and SVGAGI. Between the trimmed V and J ends, which lost 2 bases and 1 base, there was a span of 11 bases. The CDR3 totals 15 residues. CDR3 nucleotide sequence: TGTGCCAGCAGTTACGCCCGGGGGAGTAACTATGGCTACACCTTC. Its translation is CASSYARGSNYGYTF.

The chain is built from TRBV5-1 and TRBJ2-7; 9 bases match TRBD1. J lost 5 bases, V lost 2 bases, and 5 bases had no gene match. The CDR3 totals 14 residues. The germline gives CDR1 SGHRS, CDR2 YFSETQ. CDR3 sequence reads: CASSFGTGQNEQYF. CDR3 DNA sequence: TGCGCCAGCAGCTTCGGGACAGGGCAAAACGAGCAGTACTTC.

The chain uses TRBV7-2 and TRBJ1-6; 8 positions match TRBD1. Trimming at V came to 1 base and at J to 13 bases, leaving 9 bases not matched to a gene. The germline V gene has CDR1 SGHTA and CDR2 FQGNSA. The CDR3 loop spans 15 amino acids. The CDR3, as DNA: TGTGCCAGCAGCTTAGACAGGGGGTTTGGGGATCCCCTCCACTTT. Translated, it gives CASSLDRGFGDPLHF.

J is TRBJ1-1 and V is TRBV6-5, with a possible D match to TRBD1 (5 bases). This CDR3 is built from 14 residues. Germline lookup yields CDR1 MNHEY and CDR2 SVGAGI. Trimming stripped 8 bases from V and 1 base from J, with 14 bases between. The CDR3 spells CASHRGGTNTEAFF. As DNA, the CDR3 is TGTGCCAGCCATCGTGGGGGGACGAACACTGAAGCTTTCTTT.

The rearrangement uses TRBV4-2 and TRBJ1-6, with D unclear. Germline CDR1 reads LGHNA; CDR2 reads YNFKEQ. Trimming pared 1 base from V and 0 bases from J, leaving 13 bases between. The CDR3 extends over 18 amino acids. CDR3 residues: CASSQVVALSSYNSPLHF. Here the CDR3 DNA reads TGTGCCAGCAGCCAAGTGGTCGCCTTGAGCTCCTATAATTCACCCCTCCACTTT.

The chain employs TRBV11-2 and TRBJ1-1; no clear D. This CDR3 has 13 amino acids. The germline gives CDR1 SGHAT, CDR2 FQNNGV. Trimming left V 5 bases short and J 10 bases short, with 17 bases between. The CDR3 region is CASSREEAAGAFF. Written as DNA, the CDR3 is TGTGCCAGCAGCCGGGAGGAGGCAGCAGGAGCTTTCTTT.

This clone was recorded only once. The V gene is TRBV6-5, the J gene TRBJ2-7; D gene uncertain. Trimming shortened V by 6 bases and J by 3 bases, and 12 bases separated the two germline ends. This CDR3 spans 13 amino acids. Germline loops: CDR1 MNHEY, CDR2 SVGAGI. The chain's CDR3 is CASRVGSDYEQYF. As DNA, the CDR3 is TGTGCCAGCAGAGTCGGGTCTGACTACGAGCAGTACTTC.

This chain joins TRBV6-5 and TRBJ1-4, with 7 bases matching TRBD1. There are 15 residues in the CDR3. In germline, CDR1 is MNHEY, CDR2 SVGAGI. With V trimmed by 5 bases and J by 3 bases, 6 bases remained unmatched. CDR3 residues: CASSTDRSPNEKLFF. CDR3 in DNA: TGTGCCAGCAGTACGGACAGGTCACCTAATGAAAAACTGTTTTTT.

The gene calls are TRBV15 and TRBJ1-1; 8 bases align to TRBD1. The CDR3 sequence is 15 residues long. After removal of 1 base from V and 7 bases from J, the junction contained 8 bases not matched to a gene. Germline assignment: CDR1 LNHNV and CDR2 YYDKDF (reference sequence). CDR3 sequence (DNA): TGTGCCACCAGCAGAGGTTCAGGGGGCGGCGGTGAAGCTTTCTTT. Its protein is CATSRGSGGGGEAFF.

The rearrangement joins TRBV14 to TRBJ1-1; 10 bases line up with TRBD1. Germline assignment: CDR1 SGHDN and CDR2 FVKESK. Trimming cost V 4 bases and J 1 base; bases outside gene matches: 6. The CDR3 spans 16 residues. The CDR3 loop reads CASSLRQGAKNTEAFF. In DNA form, the CDR3 reads TGTGCCAGCAGCCTTCGACAGGGGGCGAAGAACACTGAAGCTTTCTTT.

The chain joins TRBV19 to TRBJ1-6; 9 nucleotides agree with TRBD1. Trimming took 6 bases from V and 7 from J; bases not matched to a gene: 4. The CDR3 covers 14 residues. Per the germline V gene, CDR1 is LNHDA and CDR2 is SQIVND (reference sequence). The CDR3 DNA sequence: TGTGCCAGTAGCAAAGGACAGGGGAATTCACCCCTCCACTTT. Encoded protein: CASSKGQGNSPLHF. Looking up the rest from reference TRBV19 and TRBJ1-6 gives the full variable domain: DGGITQSPKYLFRKEGQNVTLSCEQNLNHDAMYWYRQDPGQGLRLIYYSQIVNDFQKGDIAEGYSVSREKKESFPLTVTSAQKNPTAFYLCASSKGQGNSPLHFGNGTRLTVT.